Sequencing of this T cell receptor beta chain was carried out in a study of T-cell reconstitution after alpha-beta-depleted transplantation in children. Broader study findings: There were some patients whose high TCRbeta diversity at day 60 came from surviving recipient T cells and thymic progenitors. There were reportedly several hundred expanded graft clones from which alpha-beta T cells came about two months after transplant. Most T-cell counts and diversity one year after the transplant came from T cells that were newly produced.

Researchers prepared the TCRbeta library using unique molecular identifiers, the study reports. One entry per CDR3 protein, called by TCRdb with MiXCR from the PCR reads. The sample has hundreds of thousands of distinct CDR3 sequences, 10% to 15% seen once. Trimming removed 7 bases from V and 7 bases from J, with 11 bases in between. This CDR3 is 11 amino acids long. Germline values: CDR1 MNHEY, CDR2 SVGEGT. Only a few counts were recorded for this clonotype. Its antigen is not identified. The TCR sequence derives from a male patient aged 10 to 17 who had a stem cell transplant for acute myeloid leukemia, so the T cells may come from the graft donor. The specimen comprised PBMCs, mostly from graft donor cells, sampled 360 days after TCRalphabeta/CD19-depleted stem cell transplant. This chain connects TRBV6-2 or TRBV6-3 to TRBJ2-7, with a possible D match to TRBD1 (5 bases). The CDR3 nucleotides are TGTGCCAGCACAGGGATGTGGGAGCAGTACTTC. It is translated as CASTGMWEQYF.